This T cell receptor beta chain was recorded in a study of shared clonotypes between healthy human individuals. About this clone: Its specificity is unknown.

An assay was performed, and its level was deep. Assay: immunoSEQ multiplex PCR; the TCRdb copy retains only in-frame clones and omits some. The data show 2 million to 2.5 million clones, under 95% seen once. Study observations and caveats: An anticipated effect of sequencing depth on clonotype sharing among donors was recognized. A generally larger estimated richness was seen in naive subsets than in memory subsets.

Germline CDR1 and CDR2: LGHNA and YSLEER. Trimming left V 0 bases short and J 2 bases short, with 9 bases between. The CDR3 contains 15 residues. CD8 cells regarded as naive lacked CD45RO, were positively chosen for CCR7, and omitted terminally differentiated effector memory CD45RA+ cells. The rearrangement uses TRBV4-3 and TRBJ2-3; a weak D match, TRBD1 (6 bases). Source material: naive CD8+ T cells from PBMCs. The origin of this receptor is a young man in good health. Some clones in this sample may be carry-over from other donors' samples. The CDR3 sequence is CASSQDGQFTDTQYF. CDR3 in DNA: TGCGCCAGCAGCCAAGACGGACAGTTCACAGATACGCAGTATTTT.